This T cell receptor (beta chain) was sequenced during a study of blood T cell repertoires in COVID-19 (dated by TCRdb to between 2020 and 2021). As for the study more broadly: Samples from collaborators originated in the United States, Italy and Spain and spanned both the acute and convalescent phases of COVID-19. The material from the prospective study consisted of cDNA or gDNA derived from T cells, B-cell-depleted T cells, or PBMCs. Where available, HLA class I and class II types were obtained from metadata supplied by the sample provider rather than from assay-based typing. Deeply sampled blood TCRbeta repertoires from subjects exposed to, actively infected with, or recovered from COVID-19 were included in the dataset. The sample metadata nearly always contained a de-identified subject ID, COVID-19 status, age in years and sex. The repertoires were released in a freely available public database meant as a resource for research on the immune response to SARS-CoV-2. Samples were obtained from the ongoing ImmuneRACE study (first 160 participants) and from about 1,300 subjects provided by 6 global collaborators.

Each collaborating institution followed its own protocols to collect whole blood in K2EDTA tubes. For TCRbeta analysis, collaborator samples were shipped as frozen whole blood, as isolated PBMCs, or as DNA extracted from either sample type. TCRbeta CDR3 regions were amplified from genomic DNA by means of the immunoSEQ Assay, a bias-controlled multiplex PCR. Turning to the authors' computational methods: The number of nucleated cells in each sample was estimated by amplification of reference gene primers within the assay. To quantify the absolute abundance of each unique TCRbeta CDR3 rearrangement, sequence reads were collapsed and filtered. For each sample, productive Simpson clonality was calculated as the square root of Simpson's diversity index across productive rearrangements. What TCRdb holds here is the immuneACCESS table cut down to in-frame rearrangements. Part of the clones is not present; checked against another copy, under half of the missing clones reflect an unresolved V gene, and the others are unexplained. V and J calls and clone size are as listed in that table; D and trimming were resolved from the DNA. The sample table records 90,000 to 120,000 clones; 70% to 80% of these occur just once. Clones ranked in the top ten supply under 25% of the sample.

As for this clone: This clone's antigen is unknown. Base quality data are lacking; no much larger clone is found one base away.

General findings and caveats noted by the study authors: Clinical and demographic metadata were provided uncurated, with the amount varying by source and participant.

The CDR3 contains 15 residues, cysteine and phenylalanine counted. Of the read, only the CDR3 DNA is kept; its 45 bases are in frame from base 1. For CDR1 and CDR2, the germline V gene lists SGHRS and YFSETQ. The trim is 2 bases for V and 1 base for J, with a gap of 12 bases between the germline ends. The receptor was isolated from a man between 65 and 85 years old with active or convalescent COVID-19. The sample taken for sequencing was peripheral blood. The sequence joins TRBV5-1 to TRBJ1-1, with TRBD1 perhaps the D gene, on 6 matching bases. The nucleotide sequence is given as TGCGCCAGCAGCTTAATGGCCAGGGGGAACACTGAAGCTTTCTTT. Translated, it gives CASSLMARGNTEAFF.